Listed here are 17 T cell receptor delta chains from one sample, sequenced in a study of γδ T cells in repeated Plasmodium falciparum infection. Gammadelta T cells were flow-sorted from PBMC into Vgamma9/Vdelta2+ and Vdelta2-negative populations for bulk analysis. TCRdb re-processed the multiplex PCR reads via CATT. This repertoire shows roughly 93,000 delta-chain clones, roughly 1.4% found once; its top ten account for 8.5% to 10%. The sample consisted of gamma-delta T cells from blood. All receptors derive from a pool of human donors (malaria-infected and uninfected, not separated).

This clone turned up a few times. The chain couples TRDV1 to TRDJ1, with D maybe TRDD3 (6 bases). Germline matching of the DNA provided the J gene here, since TCRdb leaves it blank. Trimming took off 1 base at V and 0 bases at J, with 27 bases between the two ends. The CDR3 is 21 residues long. The V gene's germline CDR1 is TSWWSYY and CDR2 QGS. The CDR3 sequence is CALGEPARRSGDLPYTDKLIF. In DNA form, the CDR3 reads TGTGCTCTTGGGGAACCAGCCCGCCGGTCGGGGGACCTCCCGTACACCGATAAACTCATCTTT.

This clone was seen many times. Other DNA sequences in the sample encode the same CDR3. The CDR3 DNA reads TGTGCTCTTGGGGAACTTTGCTCCTACAATCTCTGGGGGTTCTACACCGATAAACTCATCTTT. It specifies CALGELCSYNLWGFYTDKLIF. V usage is TRDV1 and J usage is TRDJ1; D perhaps matches TRDD3 (7 bases). The V end was cut by 0 bases, the J end by 0 bases, with 26 bases between. The germline gives CDR1 TSWWSYY, CDR2 QGS. This CDR3 is built from 21 residues.

A few counts support this clone. For this DNA, TCRdb reports the protein of a much larger clone, which diverges at residue 19, most likely from a read error; the protein presented here is translated directly from the DNA. With the J gene uncalled, the V gene is TRDV1; TRDD3 is taken as the D call from the table, unchecked against the DNA. CDR1 is TSWWSYY and CDR2 is QGS in the germline V gene. This CDR3 is built from 21 residues. The chain's CDR3 is CALGELNRFLRYFKYTDKPIF. The CDR3 nucleotides read TGTGCTCTTGGGGAACTAAACCGATTCCTACGTTACTTCAAGTACACCGATAAACCCATCTTT.

This clone was counted a few times. It differs at one base from a far larger clone, so likely a read error. The sample contains more than one DNA sequence encoding this CDR3. The J gene is TRDJ2, the V gene TRDV1, with D tentatively TRDD3 (5 bases). V was cut by 3 bases and J by 6 bases, with 26 bases left in between. Germline V gene data show CDR1 as TSWWSYY and CDR2 as QGS. The CDR3 runs 19 residues. The CDR3 protein is CALGEVAIATGVGAAQLFF. The CDR3 bases are TGTGCTCTTGGGGAGGTGGCTATCGCGACTGGCGTTGGGGCAGCACAACTCTTCTTT.

For this clone: Only one base separates this from a far larger clonotype, so it likely reflects a read error. The sample has other DNA sequences that encode this CDR3 too. The rearrangement uses TRDV2 and TRDJ1; 12 bases are a match to TRDD3. Because TCRdb records no J gene, it was assigned here through a match of the DNA to germline. Germline trimming cut 3 bases from V and 0 bases from J; bases unmatched to any gene: 7. The CDR3 has 17 residues. In germline, CDR1 is GEAIGNYY, CDR2 EKD. CDR3 DNA sequence: TGTGCCTGTGACTCCTTACTGGGGGATACTGACACCGATAAACTCATCTTT. Protein sequence: CACDSLLGDTDTDKLIF.

This clone appeared many times. The sample holds other DNA sequences that translate to the same CDR3. The rearrangement uses TRDV1 and TRDJ1, with D possibly called TRDD2 or TRDD3 (8 bases each). Trimming pared 0 bases from V and 0 bases from J, leaving 44 bases between. The germline V gene encodes CDR1 TSWWSYY and CDR2 QGS. The CDR3 sequence is 27 residues long. The CDR3 DNA sequence: TGTGCTCTTGGGGAACTAAAGACGGTATTGGTAACTTCCTACGTCTGGTGGGGGATTACCTACACCGATAAACTCATCTTT. As protein: CALGELKTVLVTSYVWWGITYTDKLIF.

This clone has at least ten counts. The same CDR3 can be traced to other DNA sequences in this sample. The chain combines TRDV1 with TRDJ1; TRDD3 aligns across 10 bases. V shed 2 bases and J 2 bases; nucleotides not matched to a gene: 17. There are 20 residues in the CDR3. Germline lookup yields CDR1 TSWWSYY and CDR2 QGS. This CDR3 is CALGERGDTNNWGRTDKLIF. CDR3 bases: TGTGCTCTTGGGGAAAGGGGGGATACGAATAACTGGGGGAGAACCGATAAACTCATCTTT.

The sample holds many counts of this clone. The TCRdb record carries a much larger clone's protein, which differs from this DNA's translation at residue 10; a read error is the likely cause, and the protein listed here is the DNA translation. The chain couples TRDV2 to TRDJ1; 12 bases are a match to TRDD3. The CDR3 covers 15 residues. In germline, CDR1 is GEAIGNYY, CDR2 EKD. J was trimmed by 4 bases and V by 3 bases; bases with no gene match: 5. CDR3 nucleotides: TGTGCCTGTGACTCCCTGGGGGATACGAACGATAAACTCATCTTT. It yields the protein CACDSLGDTNDKLIF.

This clone was seen more than once but under ten times. TCRdb lists the protein of a much larger clone for this DNA, which differs at residue 7, so this is likely a read error; the protein given here is translated from the DNA itself. The V gene is TRDV1, the J gene TRDJ1, with 9 nucleotides matching TRDD3. The J gene, absent from TCRdb, was called here by matching the DNA to germline. The CDR3 is made up of 21 amino acids. CDR1 and CDR2 (germline): TSWWSYY, QGS. Losses at the gene ends were 1 base for V and 0 bases for J; bases not matched to a gene: 18. The DNA of the CDR3 is TGTGCTCTTGGGGAACCCCCTGCCCACCCGTACTGGGGGACTTACACCGATAAACTCATCTTT. It specifies CALGEPPAHPYWGTYTDKLIF.

As to this clone: Since a much larger clone is just one base distant, this may be a read error. The chain combines TRDV1 with TRDJ1, with D hard to call. This CDR3 spans 20 amino acids. V lost 1 base and J lost 0, with 24 bases in between. Germline assignment: CDR1 TSWWSYY and CDR2 QGS. CDR3 nucleotide sequence: TGTGCTCTTGGGGAACGGTGGACCGCACTCTGCCCATGCCACACCGATAAACTCATCTTT. Translation gives CALGERWTALCPCHTDKLIF.

This clone appeared a few times. TCRdb's protein for this DNA is that of a much larger clone and differs from the translation at residue 3, likely a read error; the protein shown is the DNA translation. The gene calls are TRDV1 and TRDJ1; 11 nucleotides agree with TRDD3. TCRdb carries no J gene annotation; the J gene was assigned here by matching the DNA with germline. V gave up 10 bases and J gave up 2 bases; unmatched junction bases: 21. The CDR3 contains 19 residues. From germline, CDR1 is TSWWSYY and CDR2 QGS. This CDR3 reads CAPGEPLPQLGDTTDKLIF. DNA of the CDR3: TGTGCTCCTGGAGAGCCCCTACCCCAATTGGGGGATACGACCGATAAACTCATCTTT.

This clone was recorded many times. This same CDR3 is encoded by further DNA sequences in the sample. CDR3 sequence (DNA): TGTGCTCTTGGGGCCAAACCCCCTGGGGACCCAAGAGATGATAAACTCATCTTT. Protein product: CALGAKPPGDPRDDKLIF. The rearrangement links TRDV1 to TRDJ1; maybe TRDD3 (6 bases). CDR3 length: 18 amino acids. Germline lookup yields CDR1 TSWWSYY and CDR2 QGS. With 4 bases removed from V and 5 bases from J, the gap between germline ends came to 26 bases.

This clone has only a few counts. The CDR3: CALGERVKVGDRYTDKLIF. The CDR3 DNA sequence: TGTGCTCTTGGGGAACGGGTGAAGGTGGGGGATCGTTACACCGATAAACTCATCTTT. This rearrangement joins TRDV1 to TRDJ1; 8 nucleotides agree with TRDD3. Matching the DNA to germline supplied the J gene, which TCRdb does not give. The CDR3 covers 19 residues. Germline lookup yields CDR1 TSWWSYY and CDR2 QGS. With V trimmed by 1 base and J by 0 bases, 13 bases remained unmatched.

There are a few counts of this clone. The rearrangement links TRDV1 to TRDJ1; 8 bases line up with TRDD3. No J segment appears in TCRdb, so it was assigned here by matching the sequence to germline. Trimming cost V 2 bases and J 1 base; bases outside gene matches: 21. Germline CDR1 TSWWSYY, CDR2 QGS. The CDR3 contains 21 residues. CDR3 sequence reads: CALGERTYSYWGSSFTDKLIF. The CDR3 nucleotides read TGTGCTCTTGGGGAAAGAACCTACTCTTACTGGGGGTCCTCCTTCACCGATAAACTCATCTTT.

About this clone: TCRdb's protein for this DNA is that of a much larger clone and differs from the translation at residue 9, likely a read error; the protein shown is the DNA translation. The chain's CDR3 is CALGALTDTLIF. The DNA of the CDR3 is TGTGCTCTTGGGGCCCTGACCGATACACTCATCTTT. The rearrangement joins TRDV1 to TRDJ1; D possibly corresponds to TRDD3 (5 bases). As TCRdb names no J gene, one was assigned here on the basis of a DNA match to germline. Germline V CDR1 and CDR2: TSWWSYY, QGS. This CDR3 is built from 12 residues.

In regard to this clone: TCRdb's protein, taken from a much larger clone, differs from this DNA's translation at residue 14, likely owing to a read error; the protein displayed comes from the DNA. The V gene is TRDV1, the J gene TRDJ1; 9 positions agree with TRDD3. TCRdb does not report a J gene; here it was assigned by matching the DNA to germline references. The CDR3 has 17 amino acids. Germline values: CDR1 TSWWSYY, CDR2 QGS. The CDR3 protein is CALGVGAGGFSTDRLIF. The CDR3 DNA is TGTGCTCTTGGGGTCGGGGCTGGGGGATTCTCTACCGATAGACTCATCTTT.

There are many counts of this clone. A much larger clone differs by one base, so this may be a read error. The chain combines TRDV1 with TRDJ1; D gene uncertain. Germline CDR1 and CDR2: TSWWSYY and QGS. The CDR3 is 23 residues long. As DNA, the CDR3 is TGTGCTCTTGGGGAACTAAGTACTTTGACAGTACTCCATGCGCCAATTTACACCTATAAACTCATCTTT. This translates into CALGELSTLTVLHAPIYTYKLIF.